These 27 T cell receptor beta chains were all obtained from the same sample, sequenced in a study of long-term antiretroviral therapy in people with HIV. They ran version v3.0 of the immunoSEQ assay at survey level. Clones were sequenced by immunoSEQ multiplex PCR, and TCRdb holds only the in-frame ones, with some missing. The sample yields about 38,000 clones, 75% to 90% seen once. This sample comprised unsorted PBMCs, obtained 1.5 years after starting antiretroviral therapy. The receptors originated from a man aged 18 to 30 with HIV.

This clone has just one count. This chain uses TRBV7-9 with TRBJ2-7; D remains ambiguous. The CDR3 loop spans 15 amino acids. Trimming cost V 1 base and J 2 bases, with 12 bases left between them. The germline gives CDR1 SEHNR, CDR2 FQNEAQ (reference sequence). This CDR3 reads CASSLVLTETYEQYF. As DNA, the CDR3 is TGTGCCAGCAGCTTAGTCTTGACGGAGACCTACGAGCAGTACTTC. Based on the CDR3 plus reference TRBV7-9 and TRBJ2-7, the full variable domain is DTGVSQNPRHKITKRGQNVTFRCDPISEHNRLYWYRQTLGQGPEFLTYFQNEAQLEKSRLLSDRFSAERPKGSFSTLEIQRTEQGDSAMYLCASSLVLTETYEQYFGPGTRLTVT.

The genes are TRBV18 and TRBJ1-1, with D tentatively TRBD1 (5 bases). CDR1 and CDR2 (germline): KGHSH, LQKENI. Trimming took 2 bases from V and 0 from J, leaving 7 bases between them. The CDR3 length is 14 residues. CDR3 amino acids: CASSPGAVNTEAFF. CDR3 sequence (DNA): TGTGCCAGCTCACCAGGGGCGGTGAACACTGAAGCTTTCTTT.

The V gene is TRBV9, the J gene TRBJ2-3; D is undetermined. The CDR3 extends over 15 amino acids. In germline, CDR1 is SGDLS, CDR2 YYNGEE. V lost 3 bases to trimming and J lost 2 bases, with 13 bases between them. The CDR3 nucleotides are TGTGCCAGCAGCGGAGAGGACCCACACACAGATACGCAGTATTTT. Translation: CASSGEDPHTDTQYF.

The DNA for the CDR3 is TGTGCCTGGAGTGTACCCGGGCCTGGATACACAGATACGCAGTATTTT. It encodes CAWSVPGPGYTDTQYF. The V gene is TRBV30, the J gene TRBJ2-3; D remains unclear. The germline V and J ends were trimmed by 0 bases and 2 bases, with 15 bases remaining between them. The germline CDR1 and CDR2 sequences are GTSNPN and SVGIG (reference sequence). The CDR3 consists of 16 residues.

CDR3 region: CASSVGGRFNDEQFF. In nucleotides, the CDR3 is TGTGCCAGCAGCGTAGGCGGGAGGTTTAACGATGAGCAGTTCTTC. The chain has TRBV9 and TRBJ2-1; 8 positions match TRBD2. Germline V CDR1 and CDR2: SGDLS, YYNGEE. Trimming cost V 0 bases and J 8 bases; bases outside gene matches: 7. The CDR3 contains 15 residues.

The rearrangement uses TRBV7-9 and TRBJ1-1; D remains ambiguous. The germline V gene encodes CDR1 SEHNR and CDR2 FQNEAQ (reference sequence). The V end was cut by 5 bases, the J end by 0 bases, with 13 bases between. The CDR3 length is 15 residues. CDR3: CASSPTTGMNTEAFF. In DNA, the CDR3 is TGTGCCAGCAGCCCAACGACGGGGATGAACACTGAAGCTTTCTTT.

The V call is TRBV7-2, the J call TRBJ2-5; the D gene could be TRBD1 or TRBD2 (6 bases each). Germline values: CDR1 SGHTA, CDR2 FQGNSA. V lost 2 bases, J lost 6 bases, and 16 bases lay in between. CDR3 size: 15 residues. CDR3: CASSLMPGGEQTQYF. DNA for the CDR3: TGTGCCAGCAGCTTAATGCCCGGGGGCGAGCAGACCCAGTACTTC.

This chain joins TRBV27 and TRBJ2-7; a possible D gene is TRBD1 (6 bases). The ends were cut back, 4 bases at V and 2 bases at J, with 9 bases in the middle. Germline assignment: CDR1 MNHEY and CDR2 SMNVEV (reference sequence). The CDR3 loop spans 13 amino acids. CDR3 sequence: CASSYGGPYEQYF. The CDR3 region has the DNA TGTGCCAGCAGTTATGGGGGCCCCTACGAGCAGTACTTC.

This chain links TRBV11-2 with TRBJ2-7; TRBD1 agrees at 9 bases. The trim removed 1 base at V and 5 bases at J, leaving 12 bases unmatched. Looked up from germline, CDR1 is SGHAT and CDR2 is FQNNGV. CDR3 length: 17 residues. The CDR3 nucleotides are TGTGCCAGCAGCTTAGGGTTGGGACAGGGCCCCCCCCACGAGCAGTACTTC. As protein: CASSLGLGQGPPHEQYF.

The chain has TRBV15 and TRBJ1-3; D is ambiguous. V was clipped by 0 bases and J by 0 bases, with 12 bases between them. Germline CDR1 is LNHNV and CDR2 is YYDKDF (reference sequence). CDR3 length: 17 amino acids. CDR3 in DNA: TGTGCCACCAGCAGAGAACGAGGCACCTCCTCTGGAAACACCATATATTTT. Translated, it gives CATSRERGTSSGNTIYF.

The chain recombines TRBV27 with TRBJ2-7, with D perhaps TRBD1 (6 bases). The CDR3 extends over 15 amino acids. V lost 1 base and J lost 0, with 10 bases in between. Germline V gives CDR1 MNHEY, CDR2 SMNVEV (reference sequence). The CDR3 DNA follows: TGTGCCAGCAGTTTATTAGGGGGAATCTCCTACGAGCAGTACTTC. It encodes CASSLLGGISYEQYF.

The chain has TRBV2 and TRBJ2-7, with D possibly being TRBD2 (5 bases). Germline CDR1 is SNHLY and CDR2 is FYNNEI. V lost 6 bases and J 4 bases, leaving 19 bases between the germline ends. This CDR3 spans 15 amino acids. CDR3 amino acids: CASSLGGGPTYEQYF. CDR3 nucleotide sequence: TGTGCCAGCAGCCTCGGTGGAGGACCGACTTACGAGCAGTACTTC.

This clone was recorded a few times. The V call is TRBV27, the J call TRBJ2-7, with 11 nucleotides matching TRBD1. Trimming removed 5 bases from V and 5 bases from J; junction bases left unmatched: 5. Germline lookup yields CDR1 MNHEY and CDR2 SMNVEV (reference sequence). This CDR3 is built from 14 residues. The DNA of the CDR3 is TGTGCCAGCAGTGAGGACAGGGGGCTTAACGAGCAGTACTTC. It specifies CASSEDRGLNEQYF.

V is TRBV5-6 and J is TRBJ2-1; D ambiguous. From germline, CDR1 is SGHDT and CDR2 YYEEEE. Trimming took off 4 bases at V and 9 bases at J, with 14 bases between the two ends. CDR3 length equals 13 residues. CDR3 nucleotide sequence: TGTGCCAGCAGCACTGGGCTAGGAAGTGAGCAGTTCTTC. It specifies CASSTGLGSEQFF.

The V and J genes are TRBV5-4 and TRBJ2-7; D is ambiguous. The CDR3 runs 14 residues. With 2 bases removed from V and 2 bases from J, the gap between germline ends came to 11 bases. CDR1 is SGHNT, CDR2 YYREEE, per germline (reference sequence). CDR3 sequence reads: CASSFRAAPYEQYF. CDR3 DNA sequence: TGTGCCAGCAGCTTTCGGGCGGCCCCCTACGAGCAGTACTTC.

This clone has just a few counts. This chain links TRBV7-2 with TRBJ1-5; D call uncertain. Germline CDR1 is SGHTA and CDR2 is FQGNSA. V lost 1 base to trimming and J lost 4 bases, with 2 bases between them. The CDR3 is 12 amino acids. CDR3 nucleotide sequence: TGTGCCAGCAGCTTAGGGAATCAGCCCCAGCATTTT. Translated, it gives CASSLGNQPQHF.

The genes are TRBV5-1 and TRBJ1-1, with 10 bases lining up with TRBD1. Germline trimming cut 5 bases from V and 6 bases from J; bases unmatched to any gene: 7. CDR3 size: 14 residues. Per the germline V gene, CDR1 is SGHRS and CDR2 is YFSETQ. CDR3 nucleotide sequence: TGCGCCAGCAGAGGGACAGGGGAAGGCCCTGAAGCTTTCTTT. Its protein product is CASRGTGEGPEAFF.

The V gene is TRBV28, the J gene TRBJ2-5; possibly TRBD1 or TRBD2 for D (5 bases each). V lost 6 bases, J lost 2 bases, and 19 bases lay in between. CDR1 is MDHEN, CDR2 SYDVKM, per germline. The CDR3 runs to 16 residues. The CDR3 DNA reads TGTGCCAGCAGCCCTCCGGGACCGGGTGGACAAGAGACCCAGTACTTC. Amino acids: CASSPPGPGGQETQYF.

The V gene is TRBV5-6, the J gene TRBJ1-5; TRBD1 might be the D (5 bases). The CDR3 has 15 residues. The V end lost 0 bases, the J end lost 2 bases, and 9 bases lay between the germline ends. The germline CDR1 and CDR2 sequences are SGHDT and YYEEEE. Written as DNA, the CDR3 is TGTGCCAGCAGCTTGGTCAGGGATGGCAATCAGCCCCAGCATTTT. Its translation is CASSLVRDGNQPQHF.

This sequence joins TRBV7-9 and TRBJ2-7; the D is unclear. V lost 5 bases, J lost 2 bases, and 13 bases lay in between. The CDR3 spans 14 residues. CDR1 is SEHNR, CDR2 FQNEAQ, per germline (reference sequence). DNA of the CDR3: TGTGCCAGCAGCCGGACGTCGGGTACCTACGAGCAGTACTTC. Encoded protein: CASSRTSGTYEQYF. Based on the CDR3 plus reference TRBV7-9 and TRBJ2-7, the full variable domain is DTGVSQNPRHKITKRGQNVTFRCDPISEHNRLYWYRQTLGQGPEFLTYFQNEAQLEKSRLLSDRFSAERPKGSFSTLEIQRTEQGDSAMYLCASSRTSGTYEQYFGPGTRLTVT.

This clone was found a few times. This sequence joins TRBV4-3 and TRBJ2-1; no clear D gene. The CDR3 has 15 amino acids. Germline V gene sequence: CDR1 LGHNA, CDR2 YSLEER. The V and J ends lost 0 bases and 6 bases respectively, with 12 bases between them. The CDR3 is CASSQDSLGSNEQFF. For the CDR3, the DNA is TGCGCCAGCAGCCAAGACTCCCTCGGGTCCAATGAGCAGTTCTTC.

The V call is TRBV7-9, the J call TRBJ2-1; 7 bases are a match to TRBD2. The CDR3 consists of 15 residues. Germline-derived CDR1 and CDR2 are SEHNR and FQNEAQ (reference sequence). V lost 1 base, J lost 7 bases, and 7 bases stayed unmatched. CDR3 amino acids: CASSLVVGGKNEQFF. CDR3 coding DNA: TGTGCCAGCAGCTTAGTGGTGGGAGGGAAGAATGAGCAGTTCTTC.

This clone occurred a few times. The chain joins TRBV7-8 to TRBJ2-7; 8 bases align to TRBD2. J lost 3 bases, V lost 1 base, and 2 bases had no gene match. The germline gives CDR1 SGHVS, CDR2 FQNEAQ. The CDR3 contains 14 residues. DNA of the CDR3: TGTGCCAGCAGCTTAGGAGGGACTAGCTACGAGCAGTACTTC. Amino acid sequence: CASSLGGTSYEQYF.

V and J are TRBV6-1 and TRBJ1-2, with D maybe TRBD1 (6 bases). The germline CDR1 and CDR2 sequences are MNHNS and SASEGT. This CDR3 has 14 residues. V lost 5 bases and J lost 3, with 13 bases in between. The CDR3 region is CASSKKQGDYGYTF. CDR3 in DNA: TGTGCCAGCAGTAAAAAACAGGGAGACTATGGCTACACCTTC.

The rearrangement links TRBV4-2 to TRBJ2-1, with 8 bases identical to TRBD2. The CDR3 loop spans 17 amino acids. Germline V gene data show CDR1 as LGHNA and CDR2 as YNFKEQ. After removal of 0 bases from V and 6 bases from J, the junction contained 10 bases not matched to a gene. The CDR3 is CASSQEKGIAGLNEQFF. Here the CDR3 DNA reads TGTGCCAGCAGCCAAGAAAAAGGAATAGCGGGACTCAATGAGCAGTTCTTC.

In its sample, this clone was seen once. The V call is TRBV7-2, the J call TRBJ2-7; D is undetermined. CDR1 and CDR2 from the germline V gene are SGHTA and FQGNSA. There are 14 residues in the CDR3. V lost 4 bases to trimming and J lost 1 base, with 11 bases between them. The CDR3 loop reads CASSSPLPSYEQYF. The CDR3 DNA reads as TGTGCCAGCAGCTCCCCACTACCTTCCTACGAGCAGTACTTC.

The chain recombines TRBV15 with TRBJ2-6; 7 bases are a match to TRBD2. The CDR3 is 12 amino acids. Germline CDR1 LNHNV, CDR2 YYDKDF (reference sequence). Losses at the gene ends were 3 bases for V and 13 bases for J; bases not matched to a gene: 3. The CDR3 region has the DNA TGTGCCACCAGCAGGGCGGGGGTAGTCCTGACTTTC. This codes for CATSRAGVVLTF.